This entry concerns a single TCR beta chain. The data were taken from a study of T cell clusters in autoimmune cytopenias. TRB was amplified from 250 ng of peripheral blood genomic DNA per sample. The CDR3 runs 13 residues. CDR1 is KGHSH and CDR2 is LQKENI in the germline V gene. TRB was amplified by touch-down multiplex PCR, primer pools A and B combined. From its re-call of the multiplex PCR reads, TCRdb lists each CDR3 protein once, without DNA. Here the sample table reports about 15,000 distinct CDR3 sequences. These records were also assigned to another study, of T cell repertoires in aging, cancer and after chemotherapy.

V usage is TRBV18 and J usage is TRBJ2-7; the D gene TCRdb calls, TRBD2, cannot be checked with no DNA. The TCR originated in a human donor in good health. Sequences were obtained from peripheral blood. The CDR3 loop reads CASSPLDSGEQYF.